This TCR beta chain was sequenced for a study of read filtering for tumor transcriptome and immune sequencing. Germline CDR1 MGHRA, CDR2 YSYEKL. This CDR3 region has 17 residues. V lost 5 bases, J lost 5 bases, and 22 bases lay in between. From around 440 ng of RNA, a library with molecular barcoded alpha/delta and beta/gamma adaptors was made. TCRdb used MiXCR to reprocess the reads, holding one entry per CDR3 protein. The data contain under 50,000 distinct CDR3 sequences, approximately 13% of them singletons. This clonotype originated in a donor aged 40 or older with multiple myeloma. Input material: a population of CD138-negative cells sorted from bone marrow. The gene calls are TRBV4-1 and TRBJ2-4; a possible D gene is TRBD2 (5 bases). In nucleotides, the CDR3 is TGCGCCAGCAGCGCGCGACTCCAGGAGGCGAGGCAAAACATTCAGTACTTC. Protein sequence: CASSARLQEARQNIQYF.